Listed below are T cell receptor beta chains from one sample, sequenced in a study of cytomegalovirus exposure and HLA in healthy donors. Here immunoSEQ multiplex PCR was the method, and the copy in TCRdb shows in-frame clones only, minus some. The table lists about 18,000 clones, around 80% of them singletons. Sequenced: PBMCs. The source is a human donor in good health. Both conserved end residues are part of each CDR3. Fields, in order: D gene, V gene, J gene, CDR3 protein. The D gene is left open where the match is weak.

NA	TRBV10-3	TRBJ2-7	CAIRGGGVDEQYF
TRBD2	TRBV10-1	TRBJ2-7	CASSEVAGGWGYEQYF
NA	TRBV18	TRBJ2-7	CASSSIGDYEQYF
TRBD2	TRBV2	TRBJ2-1	CASSDFGGAGELYNEQFF
TRBD1	TRBV5-1	TRBJ2-2	CASSLGGTASTGELFF
TRBD1	TRBV18	TRBJ2-1	CASSPARTGTYNEQFF
NA	TRBV6-5	TRBJ1-4	CASRKTANEKLFF
TRBD1	TRBV15	TRBJ1-2	CATSRDPQGADGYTF
NA	TRBV5-1	TRBJ2-1	CASSLSGGREEYNEQFF
TRBD1	TRBV4-1	TRBJ2-7	CASSQGATGGTYEQYF
TRBD1	TRBV7-9	TRBJ2-2	CASSILTGLERTGELFF